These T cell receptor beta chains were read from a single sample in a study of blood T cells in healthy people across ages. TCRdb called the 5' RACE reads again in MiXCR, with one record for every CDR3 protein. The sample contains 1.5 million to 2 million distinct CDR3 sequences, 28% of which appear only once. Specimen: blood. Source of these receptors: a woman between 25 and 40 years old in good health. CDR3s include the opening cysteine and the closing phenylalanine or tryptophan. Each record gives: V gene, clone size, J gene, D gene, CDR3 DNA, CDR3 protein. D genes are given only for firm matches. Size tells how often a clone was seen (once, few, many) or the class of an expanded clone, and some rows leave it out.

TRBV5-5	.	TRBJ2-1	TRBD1	TGTGCCAGCAGCTTGACCGGGACAGGGAGAAATGAGCAGTTCTTC	CASSLTGTGRNEQFF
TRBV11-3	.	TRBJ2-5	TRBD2	TGTGCCAGCAGCGGGACTAGCGATGAGACCCAGTACTTC	CASSGTSDETQYF
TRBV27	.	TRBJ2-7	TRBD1	TGTGCCAGCAGTCCAGACAGGGGGCCACGCTACGAGCAGTACTTC	CASSPDRGPRYEQYF
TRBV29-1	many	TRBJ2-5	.	TGCAGCGTGGCGGAACAAGAGACCCAGTACTTC	CSVAEQETQYF
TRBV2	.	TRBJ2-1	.	TGTGCCAGCAGTCTAGGAAACGATGAGCAGTTCTTC	CASSLGNDEQFF
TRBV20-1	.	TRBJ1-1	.	TGCAGTGCTACCATAATCGCGGGAGCTTTCTTT	CSATIIAGAFF
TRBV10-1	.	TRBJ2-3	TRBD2	TGCGCCAGCAGTGAGTCGCTAGCGGGAGGTGGTAATACGCAGTATTTT	CASSESLAGGGNTQYF
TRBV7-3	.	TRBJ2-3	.	TGTGCCAGCAGCTCGGGACTTCCAGATACGCAGTATTTT	CASSSGLPDTQYF
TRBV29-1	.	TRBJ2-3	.	TGCAGCGTTGATGCCGCTGGATCAGATACGCAGTATTTT	CSVDAAGSDTQYF
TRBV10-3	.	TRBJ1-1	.	TGTGCCATCAGTGAGTCGGGCAGGGAGGGCACTGAAGCTTTCTTT	CAISESGREGTEAFF
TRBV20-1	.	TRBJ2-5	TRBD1	TGCAGTGCTTTCTCGGGACAGGGTCAAGAGACCCAGTACTTC	CSAFSGQGQETQYF
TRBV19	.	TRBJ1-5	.	TGTGCCAGTAGCCTTTATCGATCGGGGGATCAGCCCCAGCATTTT	CASSLYRSGDQPQHF
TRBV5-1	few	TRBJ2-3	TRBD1	TGCGCCAGCAGCATCCAAACCACAACAGGGGGCAGGGCAGATACGCAGTATTTT	CASSIQTTTGGRADTQYF
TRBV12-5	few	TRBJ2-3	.	TGTGCTAGTGGTTTGTCCCAAGGCACAGATACGCAGTATTTT	CASGLSQGTDTQYF
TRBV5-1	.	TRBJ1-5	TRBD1	TGCGCCAGCAGCTTGGGACAGGGGACAAATCAGCCCCAGCATTTT	CASSLGQGTNQPQHF
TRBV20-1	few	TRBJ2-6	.	TGCAGTGCTAGGAGTCACTCTGGGGCCAACGTCCTGACTTTC	CSARSHSGANVLTF
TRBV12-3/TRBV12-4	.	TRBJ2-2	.	TGTGCCAGCAGTTCCCTCAGGGTGCCCGGGGAGCTGTTTTTT	CASSSLRVPGELFF
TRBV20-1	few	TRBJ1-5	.	TGCAGTGCGGCAGGAGGAAATCAGCCCCAGCATTTT	CSAAGGNQPQHF
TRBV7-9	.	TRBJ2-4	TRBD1	TGTGCCAGCAGCTTAGTGGGACAGGGAGTCCTGTACTTC	CASSLVGQGVLYF
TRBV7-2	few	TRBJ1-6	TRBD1	TGTGCCAGCAGCTTGGACAGGGCCGGAATCGATTCACCCCTCCACTTT	CASSLDRAGIDSPLHF
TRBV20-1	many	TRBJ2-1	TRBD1	TGCAGTGCTAGTTACCGGGACAGGGGGCTCAATGAGCAGTTCTTC	CSASYRDRGLNEQFF
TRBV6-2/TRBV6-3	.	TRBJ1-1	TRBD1	TGTGCCAGCAGATCCCCGGGACAGGGGGTAGGGACTGGAGCTTTCTTT	CASRSPGQGVGTGAFF
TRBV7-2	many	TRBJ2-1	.	TGTGCCAGCAGCTTAGTAGGCTATGAGCAGTTCTTC	CASSLVGYEQFF
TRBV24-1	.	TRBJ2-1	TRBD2	TGTGCCACCAGTGAGGGGACTAGCGTTGTGAATGAGCAGTTCTTC	CATSEGTSVVNEQFF
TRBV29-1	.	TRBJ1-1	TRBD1	TGCAGCGTTGGTCTAACAGGGGGGGACACTGAAGCTTTCTTT	CSVGLTGGDTEAFF
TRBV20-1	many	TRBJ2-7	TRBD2	TGCAGTGCCCCCGGGACTAGCGGCTACGAGCAGTACTTC	CSAPGTSGYEQYF
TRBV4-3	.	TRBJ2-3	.	TGCGCCAGCAGCCAACGGAAGTCGGTGGCAGATACGCAGTATTTT	CASSQRKSVADTQYF
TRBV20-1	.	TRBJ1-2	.	TGCAGTGCTCCAGAGGGACACCAGAACTATGGCTACACCTTC	CSAPEGHQNYGYTF
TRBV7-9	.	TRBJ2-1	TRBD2	TGTGCCAGCAGCCCCGCTCGGAGACTAGCGGACGACAATGAGCAGTTCTTC	CASSPARRLADDNEQFF
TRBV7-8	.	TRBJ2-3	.	TGTGCCAGCAGCTCTAGAACGTTCGGCACAGATACGCAGTATTTT	CASSSRTFGTDTQYF
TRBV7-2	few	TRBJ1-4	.	TGTGCCAGCAGCTTAGTCCAGGCAACTAATGAAAAACTGTTTTTT	CASSLVQATNEKLFF
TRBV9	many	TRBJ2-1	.	TGTGCCAGCACCTTAACGAATGAGCAGTTCTTC	CASTLTNEQFF
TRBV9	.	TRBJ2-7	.	TGTGCCAGCAGCGAGTCGACAGGGAGGAGCTACGAGCAGTACTTC	CASSESTGRSYEQYF
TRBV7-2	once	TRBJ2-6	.	TGTGCCAGCAGCTTTTCCCTCCCTACGGCTGGGGCCAACGTCCTGACTTTC	CASSFSLPTAGANVLTF
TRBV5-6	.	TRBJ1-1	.	TGTGCCAGCAGCACAACCGGGACGGGGGACACTGAAGCTTTCTTT	CASSTTGTGDTEAFF
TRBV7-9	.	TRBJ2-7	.	TGTGCCAGCAGCTTAGATGGGGGGGCCCAGTACTTC	CASSLDGGAQYF
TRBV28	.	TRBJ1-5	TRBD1	TGTGCCAGCAGTCGCCTGACAGGGTATAGCAATCAGCCCCAGCATTTT	CASSRLTGYSNQPQHF
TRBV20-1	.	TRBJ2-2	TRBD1	TGCAGCGCAACCCCGGGACAGTGTCGGACCGGGGAGCTGTTTTTT	CSATPGQCRTGELFF
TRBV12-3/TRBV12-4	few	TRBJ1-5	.	TGTGCCAGCAGTTTAGACAGACTTAGCAATCAGCCCCAGCATTTT	CASSLDRLSNQPQHF
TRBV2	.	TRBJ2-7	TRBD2	TGTGCCAGCGCGCTAGCGGGGGTAAGCTCCTACGAGCAGTACTTC	CASALAGVSSYEQYF
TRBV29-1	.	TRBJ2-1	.	TGCAGCGTTGAATATCCGAGGAGGGGTCTCTTCTACAATGAGCAGTTCTTC	CSVEYPRRGLFYNEQFF
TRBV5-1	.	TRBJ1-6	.	TGCGCCAGCAGCTTAACTTCAGGGGTCTCCTATAATTCACCCCTCCACTTT	CASSLTSGVSYNSPLHF
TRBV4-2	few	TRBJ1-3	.	TGTGCCAGCAGCCTACCTTCGGGGGGAGTCGGAAACACCATATATTTT	CASSLPSGGVGNTIYF
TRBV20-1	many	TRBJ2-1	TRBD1	TGCAGTGCTGACCGAGGGCTTAGACAGGGGGCCTACAATGAGCAGTTCTTC	CSADRGLRQGAYNEQFF
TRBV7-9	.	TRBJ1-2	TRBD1	TGTGCCAGCAGCCTACTTCGAGGGACAGGGGGACGTGGCTACACCTTC	CASSLLRGTGGRGYTF